This T cell receptor beta chain was recorded in a study of blood T cell repertoires in COVID-19 (TCRdb year 2020). For context, the study as a whole: The collaborator samples originated in the United States, Italy and Spain and spanned the acute and convalescent phases of COVID-19. The material from the prospective study consisted of cDNA or gDNA derived from T cells, B-cell-depleted T cells, or PBMCs. The dataset comprised deeply sampled blood TCRbeta repertoires from subjects exposed to, actively infected with, or recovered from COVID-19. The repertoires were released in a freely available public database meant as a resource for research on the immune response to SARS-CoV-2. The samples were drawn from two sources: the first 160 participants of the ongoing ImmuneRACE study, and 1,254 subjects contributed by 6 global collaborators. Sample metadata almost always included a de-identified subject ID, COVID-19 status, age in years and sex. Where available, HLA class I and class II types were taken from metadata supplied by the sample provider and were not determined by assay-based typing. Study-level results and caveats: The amount of clinical and demographic metadata varied by source and participant and was provided uncurated.

TCRbeta CDR3 regions were amplified from genomic DNA using the immunoSEQ Assay, a bias-controlled multiplex PCR. As for how the authors treated the data: The number of nucleated cells in each sample was estimated from the amplification of reference gene primers within the assay. To quantify the absolute abundance of each unique TCRbeta CDR3 rearrangement, sequence reads were collapsed and filtered. For each sample, productive Simpson clonality was calculated as the square root of Simpson's diversity index across productive rearrangements. TCRdb limited this immuneACCESS table to in-frame rearrangements with V and J called. A share of clones is missing; checked studies link under half to unresolved V genes, and the rest is unexplained. V and J calls and clone size are as listed in that table; D and trimming were resolved from the DNA. Within this sample are roughly 100,000 clones, with roughly 71% of them counted one time only. Roughly 9.8% of the sample belongs to the ten largest clones.

Regarding this clone: The antigen it recognizes is unknown. Per-base qualities were not stored, and no clone one base away is much larger.

Whole blood was collected in K2EDTA tubes by collaborating institutions according to the institutions' own protocols. Collaborator samples were shipped for TCRbeta analysis as frozen whole blood, isolated PBMCs, or DNA extracted from either sample type. Reading the germline V gene (reference sequence) gives CDR1 LNHDA and CDR2 SQIVND. A distance of 19 bases separates the germline ends of V and J, which lose 5 bases and 3 bases respectively. The CDR3 spans 16 residues, from the cysteine through the phenylalanine. The retained sequence is limited to the CDR3, 48 bases, with the frame set at the first base.

The rearranged chain carries TRBV19 and TRBJ1-1; confidence is insufficient to name the D gene. Sequenced input: peripheral blood. This clonotype was sampled from a woman of 80 years or more with acute or convalescent COVID-19. CDR3 loop: CASSLPWRTGDTEAFF. Read as DNA, the sequence is TGTGCCAGTAGTCTCCCTTGGCGGACCGGGGACACTGAAGCTTTCTTT. The entire variable domain, with the stretches around the CDR3 drawn from the reference TRBV19 and TRBJ1-1 proteins, is DGGITQSPKYLFRKEGQNVTLSCEQNLNHDAMYWYRQDPGQGLRLIYYSQIVNDFQKGDIAEGYSVSREKKESFPLTVTSAQKNPTAFYLCASSLPWRTGDTEAFFGQGTRLTVV.